Listed below are T cell receptor beta chains from one sample, sequenced in a study of T cell changes during pregnancy in multiple sclerosis. Profiling relied on immunoSEQ multiplex PCR, and the TCRdb table lists in-frame clones only, not all of them. Of 40,000 to 45,000 clones in the sample, 80% to 95% were seen once. Sequenced material: peripheral blood. Receptors were obtained from a female donor with multiple sclerosis, enrolled in a pregnancy study. Both conserved end residues are part of each CDR3. D genes are given only for firm matches. Clone sizes are given selectively: once, few, many, or a class where the clone is expanded.

cdr3_length: 14; j_call: TRBJ1-1; v_call: TRBV7-9; d_call: TRBD1; clone_size: NA; cdr3_aa: CASSLQGVGTEAFF; cdr3_nt: TGTGCCAGCAGCTTACAGGGGGTCGGCACTGAAGCTTTCTTT
cdr3_length: 14; j_call: TRBJ2-7; v_call: TRBV6-1; d_call: TRBD2; clone_size: NA; cdr3_aa: CASRTTAGANEQYF; cdr3_nt: TGTGCCAGCAGAACAACAGCGGGAGCTAACGAGCAGTACTTC
cdr3_length: 18; j_call: TRBJ1-1; v_call: TRBV28; d_call: TRBD1; clone_size: NA; cdr3_aa: CASSSAGQGERVYTEAFF; cdr3_nt: TGTGCCAGCAGTTCCGCAGGACAGGGGGAAAGGGTGTACACTGAAGCTTTCTTT
cdr3_length: 15; j_call: TRBJ2-3; v_call: TRBV2; d_call: NA; clone_size: once; cdr3_aa: CASSEGGEYTDTQYF; cdr3_nt: TGTGCCAGCAGTGAAGGCGGGGAATACACAGATACGCAGTATTTT
cdr3_length: 15; j_call: TRBJ2-7; v_call: TRBV19; d_call: TRBD2; clone_size: NA; cdr3_aa: CASKGIAGATYEQYF; cdr3_nt: TGTGCCAGTAAGGGTATAGCGGGTGCTACCTACGAGCAGTACTTC
cdr3_length: 11; j_call: TRBJ2-7; v_call: TRBV28; d_call: NA; clone_size: NA; cdr3_aa: CASSFSYEQYF; cdr3_nt: TGTGCCAGCAGTTTTAGCTACGAGCAGTACTTC
cdr3_length: 16; j_call: TRBJ2-7; v_call: TRBV15; d_call: TRBD1; clone_size: NA; cdr3_aa: CATSPRIPGQGTEQYF; cdr3_nt: TGTGCCACCAGCCCTCGTATACCGGGACAGGGTACCGAGCAGTACTTC
cdr3_length: 15; j_call: TRBJ2-7; v_call: TRBV27; d_call: TRBD2; clone_size: NA; cdr3_aa: CASSPLAGGPGEQYF; cdr3_nt: TGTGCCAGCAGTCCTCTAGCGGGAGGGCCTGGGGAGCAGTACTTC
cdr3_length: 15; j_call: TRBJ1-3; v_call: TRBV5-6; d_call: NA; clone_size: NA; cdr3_aa: CASSPTGDSGNTIYF; cdr3_nt: TGTGCCAGCAGCCCTACTGGGGATTCTGGAAACACCATATATTTT
cdr3_length: 14; j_call: TRBJ2-5; v_call: TRBV10-3; d_call: NA; clone_size: NA; cdr3_aa: CAISPQGTEETQYF; cdr3_nt: TGTGCCATCAGTCCACAGGGAACAGAAGAGACCCAGTACTTC
cdr3_length: 14; j_call: TRBJ1-2; v_call: TRBV7-9; d_call: NA; clone_size: NA; cdr3_aa: CASSSQGGDYGYTF; cdr3_nt: TGTGCCAGCAGCTCGCAGGGAGGGGACTATGGCTACACCTTC
cdr3_length: 15; j_call: TRBJ2-7; v_call: TRBV28; d_call: TRBD1; clone_size: NA; cdr3_aa: CASSLGQGFRHEQYF; cdr3_nt: TGTGCCAGCAGTCTCGGACAGGGTTTTCGCCACGAGCAGTACTTC
cdr3_length: 15; j_call: TRBJ1-1; v_call: TRBV5-6; d_call: NA; clone_size: NA; cdr3_aa: CASSWRKRMNTEAFF; cdr3_nt: TGTGCCAGCAGCTGGAGGAAGAGAATGAACACTGAAGCTTTCTTT
cdr3_length: 17; j_call: TRBJ2-1; v_call: TRBV4-3; d_call: TRBD2; clone_size: NA; cdr3_aa: CASSQGLRLAGGSEQFF; cdr3_nt: TGCGCCAGCAGCCAAGGTCTGCGACTAGCGGGAGGGTCTGAGCAGTTCTTC
cdr3_length: 16; j_call: TRBJ2-7; v_call: TRBV4-1; d_call: NA; clone_size: NA; cdr3_aa: CASSPTAGTNSYEQYF; cdr3_nt: TGCGCCAGCAGCCCTACCGCCGGGACCAACTCCTACGAGCAGTACTTC
cdr3_length: 14; j_call: TRBJ1-1; v_call: TRBV5-1; d_call: NA; clone_size: NA; cdr3_aa: CASSAGTELPEAFF; cdr3_nt: TGCGCCAGCAGCGCCGGGACCGAACTACCTGAAGCTTTCTTT
cdr3_length: 14; j_call: TRBJ1-5; v_call: TRBV5-1; d_call: NA; clone_size: NA; cdr3_aa: CASSLGTTAQPQHF; cdr3_nt: TGCGCCAGCAGCTTAGGGACTACAGCTCAGCCCCAGCATTTT
cdr3_length: 13; j_call: TRBJ1-2; v_call: TRBV19; d_call: NA; clone_size: NA; cdr3_aa: CASTLRVTDGYTF; cdr3_nt: TGTGCCAGTACACTCAGGGTTACCGATGGCTACACCTTC
cdr3_length: 14; j_call: TRBJ2-3; v_call: TRBV28; d_call: NA; clone_size: NA; cdr3_aa: CASYVSGSTDTQYF; cdr3_nt: TGTGCCAGCTACGTATCGGGGAGCACAGATACGCAGTATTTT
cdr3_length: 13; j_call: TRBJ2-7; v_call: TRBV27; d_call: TRBD2; clone_size: NA; cdr3_aa: CASSPLAAYEQYF; cdr3_nt: TGTGCCAGCAGCCCACTAGCGGCCTACGAGCAGTACTTC
cdr3_length: 14; j_call: TRBJ2-7; v_call: TRBV19; d_call: NA; clone_size: NA; cdr3_aa: CASSPLRFSYEQYF; cdr3_nt: TGTGCCAGTAGCCCCTTGAGATTCTCCTACGAGCAGTACTTC
cdr3_length: 18; j_call: TRBJ2-7; v_call: TRBV18; d_call: TRBD1; clone_size: NA; cdr3_aa: CASSRRPPGQGWGNEQYF; cdr3_nt: TGTGCCAGCTCACGGAGACCACCGGGACAGGGCTGGGGTAACGAGCAGTACTTC
cdr3_length: 15; j_call: TRBJ2-3; v_call: TRBV5-1; d_call: TRBD1; clone_size: NA; cdr3_aa: CASSLSGTGTDTQYF; cdr3_nt: TGCGCCAGCAGCTTATCCGGGACAGGCACAGATACGCAGTATTTT
cdr3_length: 14; j_call: TRBJ2-2; v_call: TRBV19; d_call: NA; clone_size: once; cdr3_aa: CASSTQAGTGELFF; cdr3_nt: TGTGCCAGTAGTACCCAGGCGGGAACCGGGGAGCTGTTTTTT
cdr3_length: 14; j_call: TRBJ2-5; v_call: TRBV29-1; d_call: TRBD2; clone_size: NA; cdr3_aa: CSVEKGLAGETQYF; cdr3_nt: TGCAGCGTTGAAAAAGGACTAGCGGGAGAGACCCAGTACTTC
cdr3_length: 14; j_call: TRBJ1-2; v_call: TRBV6-1; d_call: TRBD1; clone_size: few; cdr3_aa: CASNRDRGNYGYTF; cdr3_nt: TGTGCCAGCAACCGGGACAGGGGAAACTATGGCTACACCTTC
cdr3_length: 16; j_call: TRBJ2-1; v_call: TRBV12-5; d_call: NA; clone_size: NA; cdr3_aa: CASGLSPGVQLNEQFF; cdr3_nt: TGTGCTAGTGGTTTGTCCCCAGGGGTACAATTGAATGAGCAGTTCTTC
cdr3_length: 10; j_call: TRBJ1-5; v_call: TRBV15; d_call: NA; clone_size: NA; cdr3_aa: CATSREVQHF; cdr3_nt: TGTGCCACCAGCAGAGAAGTCCAGCATTTT
cdr3_length: 16; j_call: TRBJ2-3; v_call: TRBV19; d_call: TRBD2; clone_size: once; cdr3_aa: CASSIDPRLAIDTQYF; cdr3_nt: TGTGCCAGTAGTATAGATCCCCGACTAGCGATAGATACGCAGTATTTT
cdr3_length: 16; j_call: TRBJ2-3; v_call: TRBV5-4; d_call: NA; clone_size: NA; cdr3_aa: CASSPLHSSYTDTQYF; cdr3_nt: TGTGCCAGCAGCCCTCTCCATTCTAGCTACACAGATACGCAGTATTTT
cdr3_length: 17; j_call: TRBJ2-7; v_call: TRBV7-2; d_call: TRBD2; clone_size: NA; cdr3_aa: CASSPTSGIRVDYEQYF; cdr3_nt: TGTGCCAGCAGCCCCACAAGCGGGATCCGGGTGGACTACGAGCAGTACTTC
cdr3_length: 13; j_call: TRBJ2-3; v_call: TRBV7-9; d_call: NA; clone_size: NA; cdr3_aa: CASSLKGTDTQYF; cdr3_nt: TGTGCCAGCAGCTTAAAGGGTACAGATACGCAGTATTTT
cdr3_length: 16; j_call: TRBJ2-2; v_call: TRBV4-1; d_call: NA; clone_size: NA; cdr3_aa: CASSPGPSFITGELFF; cdr3_nt: TGCGCCAGCAGCCCAGGTCCCTCATTTATCACCGGGGAGCTGTTTTTT
cdr3_length: 15; j_call: TRBJ2-3; v_call: TRBV6-1; d_call: NA; clone_size: NA; cdr3_aa: CAAADRLKGTDTQYF; cdr3_nt: TGTGCCGCAGCGGATAGGCTTAAGGGCACAGATACGCAGTATTTT
cdr3_length: 14; j_call: TRBJ1-5; v_call: TRBV6-4; d_call: NA; clone_size: NA; cdr3_aa: CASSEVGGYQPQHF; cdr3_nt: TGTGCCAGCAGTGAGGTGGGCGGGTATCAGCCCCAGCATTTT
cdr3_length: 12; j_call: TRBJ2-1; v_call: TRBV19; d_call: NA; clone_size: NA; cdr3_aa: CASSPDYNEQFF; cdr3_nt: TGTGCCAGTAGTCCGGACTACAATGAGCAGTTCTTC
cdr3_length: 14; j_call: TRBJ1-1; v_call: TRBV6-4; d_call: NA; clone_size: NA; cdr3_aa: CATISHGIDTEAFF; cdr3_nt: TGTGCCACCATCTCTCATGGGATAGACACTGAAGCTTTCTTT
cdr3_length: 15; j_call: TRBJ2-3; v_call: TRBV2; d_call: NA; clone_size: NA; cdr3_aa: CASSDGGGSTDTQYF; cdr3_nt: TGTGCCAGCAGTGATGGGGGCGGGTCCACAGATACGCAGTATTTT
cdr3_length: 16; j_call: TRBJ1-1; v_call: TRBV5-8; d_call: TRBD1; clone_size: NA; cdr3_aa: CASSLQGAGGDTEAFF; cdr3_nt: TGTGCCAGCAGCTTACAGGGGGCAGGGGGGGACACTGAAGCTTTCTTT
cdr3_length: 17; j_call: TRBJ2-1; v_call: TRBV7-8; d_call: TRBD2; clone_size: NA; cdr3_aa: CASSLPSGRGSYNEQFF; cdr3_nt: TGTGCCAGCAGCTTGCCTAGCGGGAGAGGATCCTACAATGAGCAGTTCTTC
cdr3_length: 14; j_call: TRBJ2-2; v_call: TRBV28; d_call: TRBD1; clone_size: NA; cdr3_aa: CASSRQGAPGELFF; cdr3_nt: TGTGCCAGCAGTAGACAGGGGGCGCCCGGGGAGCTGTTTTTT
cdr3_length: 18; j_call: TRBJ2-6; v_call: TRBV30; d_call: NA; clone_size: NA; cdr3_aa: CAWSVLRDSLSGANVLTF; cdr3_nt: TGTGCCTGGAGTGTACTGAGGGATTCCCTCTCTGGGGCCAACGTCCTGACTTTC